This T cell receptor beta chain was sequenced in a study of spatial heterogeneity in lung cancer. Study-level information: Sequences of the beta chain were consistently detected in greater numbers than alpha-chain sequences.

Every molecule of TCR cDNA had its own unique molecular identifier. TCRdb reprocessed the 5' RACE reads via MiXCR and lists one record per CDR3 protein. The sample lists approximately 40,000 distinct CDR3 sequences; roughly 13% were seen once. The CDR3 has 15 amino acids. Trimming cost V 3 bases and J 2 bases, with 13 bases left between them. Germline lookup yields CDR1 MNHEY and CDR2 SMNVEV (reference sequence). In regard to this clonotype: What it binds is unknown.

Time point indicated: sample taken at primary tumor resection. Whole RNA, which was extracted from tumor, nontumor lung tissue or frozen PBMC, was sequenced without any cell sorting. Patients with untreated early-stage non-small cell lung cancer, numbering around 72, were the donors. Overall study results and limits: The appearance of ubiquitous expanded tumor TCRs in blood was greater at resection than follow-up.

The clonotype originates from a male donor with early-stage non-small cell lung cancer. The V gene is TRBV27, the J gene TRBJ1-2; tentative D call: TRBD1 (6 bases). Sequenced material: PBMCs, taken at surgery. The CDR3 is CASSFMGARNYGYTF. In DNA form, the CDR3 reads TGTGCCAGCAGTTTTATGGGGGCGCGGAACTATGGCTACACCTTC.